What follows is one T cell receptor beta chain and its context. Seattle researchers signed up patients amid active infection and tracked them longitudinally. The data were produced by immunoSEQ multiplex PCR, yet TCRdb's version contains in-frame clones alone and is incomplete. This sample has 210,000 or so clones, with under 85% found just once. V was trimmed by 4 bases and J by 2 bases, leaving 16 bases between them. The CDR3 spans 16 residues. CDR1 is SGHRS and CDR2 is YFSETQ in the germline V gene. The sample belongs to a study of blood T cell repertoires in COVID-19. The V and J genes are TRBV5-1 and TRBJ1-3; D remains unclear. Material: peripheral blood. The receptor comes from a woman at least 80 years old with COVID-19, enrolled during active disease. CDR3 residues: CASSPGRKLTGNTIYF. CDR3 sequence (DNA): TGCGCCAGCAGCCCCGGCAGGAAACTTACTGGAAACACCATATATTTT.